The next 9 T cell receptor beta chains were all read from a single sample in a study of blood T cell repertoires in COVID-19. Using immunoSEQ multiplex PCR, the repertoire was profiled, and TCRdb retains in-frame clones only, with some absent. The sample lists approximately 290,000 clones, around 90% seen once, with more than 2% in the top ten. Sequencing input: peripheral blood. All receptors come from a young man with active or convalescent COVID-19.

V usage is TRBV6-5 and J usage is TRBJ2-7; D perhaps matches TRBD2 (6 bases). Germline-derived CDR1 and CDR2 are MNHEY and SVGAGI. Trimming took 0 bases from V and 3 from J, leaving 12 bases between them. CDR3 length: 15 residues. The CDR3 region is CASSYSGQGGYEQYF. DNA of the CDR3: TGTGCCAGCAGTTACTCGGGCCAGGGAGGCTACGAGCAGTACTTC.

This chain joins TRBV24-1 and TRBJ2-1; 7 bases are shared with TRBD2. This CDR3 has 15 amino acids. V lost 3 bases to trimming and J lost 9 bases; unmatched junction nucleotides: 10. Per germline, CDR1 KGHDR and CDR2 SFDVKD. CDR3 nucleotide sequence: TGTGCCACCAGTGATGGGGACTACAAAGATTTTGAGCAGTTCTTC. Its translation is CATSDGDYKDFEQFF.

The chain carries TRBV29-1 and TRBJ2-3; TRBD1 might be the D (6 bases). The CDR3 is made up of 13 amino acids. The germline V gene has CDR1 SQVTM and CDR2 ANQGSEA. Trimming took 7 bases from V and 5 from J, leaving 16 bases between them. In DNA, the CDR3 is TGCAGCGCCACAACAGGGCTGGGAGATACGCAGTATTTT. Protein sequence: CSATTGLGDTQYF.

J is TRBJ2-7 and V is TRBV7-9; D not certain. The CDR3 loop spans 14 amino acids. Germline CDR1 SEHNR, CDR2 FQNEAQ (reference sequence). Between the trimmed V and J ends, which lost 9 bases and 0 bases, there was a span of 15 bases. The CDR3 reads CASAKSGHSYEQYF. The CDR3 DNA reads as TGTGCCAGTGCTAAAAGTGGGCACTCCTACGAGCAGTACTTC.

This chain connects TRBV7-9 to TRBJ1-1, with TRBD1 as a possible D gene (5 bases). The CDR3 length is 12 residues. V lost 8 bases and J 5 bases, leaving 12 bases between the germline ends. Germline V gene sequence: CDR1 SEHNR, CDR2 FQNEAQ (reference sequence). Here the CDR3 reads CASHRGGTEAFF. The DNA for the CDR3 is TGTGCCAGCCATAGGGGAGGGACTGAAGCTTTCTTT.

V is TRBV10-3 and J is TRBJ2-2; 12 nucleotides line up with TRBD2. The junction had 7 bases not matched to a gene; V was cut back by 5 bases and J by 0 bases. The CDR3 consists of 18 residues. Germline V gives CDR1 ENHRY, CDR2 SYGVKD. CDR3 DNA: TGTGCCATCAGTAGGACTAGCGGGGCCTCCGCGAACACCGGGGAGCTGTTTTTT. Protein product: CAISRTSGASANTGELFF.

CDR3 sequence: CASSLRPEDSYGYTF. As DNA, the CDR3 is TGCGCCAGCAGCTTGAGGCCAGAGGATTCATATGGCTACACCTTC. This chain connects TRBV5-1 to TRBJ1-2; no clear D gene. Deletions cut 1 base from V and 5 bases from J, with 15 bases between. Per germline, CDR1 SGHRS and CDR2 YFSETQ. CDR3 length: 15 amino acids.

There are many counts of this clone. The gene calls are TRBV6-5 and TRBJ2-3; 13 bases agree with TRBD2. V lost 7 bases and J lost 4; bases outside the gene matches: 5. This CDR3 comprises 15 residues. Germline V lookup: CDR1 MNHEY, CDR2 SVGAGI. The CDR3 sequence is CASIGLAGDADTQYF. In DNA, the CDR3 is TGTGCCAGCATAGGACTAGCGGGAGACGCAGATACGCAGTATTTT.

The chain uses TRBV2 and TRBJ2-5; D not certain. Germline V lookup: CDR1 SNHLY, CDR2 FYNNEI. V was clipped by 2 bases and J by 0 bases, with 7 bases between them. The CDR3 has 14 amino acids. CDR3 coding DNA: TGTGCCAGCAGTGAAAGGCGGAACCAAGAGACCCAGTACTTC. It is translated as CASSERRNQETQYF. Drawing the rest from reference TRBV2 and TRBJ2-5, the complete variable domain is EPEVTQTPSHQVTQMGQEVILRCVPISNHLYFYWYRQILGQKVEFLVSFYNNEISEKSEIFDDQFSVERPDGSNFTLKIRSTKLEDSAMYFCASSERRNQETQYFGPGTRLLVL.